These T cell receptor beta chains were read from a single sample in a study of circulating tumor DNA in untreated peripheral T-cell lymphoma. The data were produced by immunoSEQ multiplex PCR, yet TCRdb's version contains in-frame clones alone and is incomplete. Of thousands of clones in the sample, under 80% were seen once. The sequenced sample was tumor tissue. These TCRs come from a human donor with peripheral T-cell lymphoma. Each CDR3 is given with its conserved first and last residue. D genes are given only for firm matches. Expanded clones are given a class, and other clones once, few, many or no size at all.

NA	TRBV28	TRBJ1-2	few	CASSQQGAYGYTF	TGTGCCAGCAGTCAACAGGGAGCCTATGGCTACACCTTC
TRBD2	TRBV11-3	TRBJ2-3	medium-sized	CASSFGEGGTDTQYF	TGTGCCAGCAGCTTTGGGGAGGGTGGGACAGATACGCAGTATTTT
TRBD1	TRBV2	TRBJ1-5	NA	CASSPGQGSSNQPQHF	TGTGCCAGCAGCCCGGGACAGGGCTCCAGCAATCAGCCCCAGCATTTT
TRBD1	TRBV28	TRBJ1-5	NA	CASSGQGEGNQLQHF	TGTGCCAGCAGTGGACAGGGGGAGGGCAATCAGCTCCAGCATTTT
TRBD2	TRBV6-8	TRBJ2-7	NA	CASSPGRASGRNPYEQYF	TGTGCCAGCAGCCCCGGTCGGGCTAGCGGGAGAAATCCCTACGAGCAGTACTTC
NA	TRBV7-5	TRBJ1-1	NA	CASSSESGSRELNTEAFF	TGTGCCAGCAGCTCGGAATCCGGGTCGAGGGAACTGAACACTGAAGCTTTCTTT
NA	TRBV9	TRBJ2-3	NA	CASSPNTDTQYF	TGTGCCAGCAGCCCGAACACAGATACGCAGTATTTT
TRBD2	TRBV25-1	TRBJ2-5	NA	CASSEIAGGETQYF	TGTGCCAGCAGTGAAATAGCGGGCGGGGAGACCCAGTACTTC
TRBD1	TRBV19	TRBJ1-1	NA	CASRTDRVGAFF	TGTGCCAGTAGAACCGACAGGGTAGGAGCTTTCTTT
NA	TRBV1	TRBJ1-4	NA	CASSQRGGTGNEKLFF	TGCGCCAGCAGCCAAAGGGGTGGTACGGGGAATGAAAAACTGTTTTTT
NA	TRBV18	TRBJ2-3	NA	CASSPGSADTQYF	TGTGCCAGCTCACCGGGGAGCGCAGATACGCAGTATTTT
NA	TRBV6-8	TRBJ2-1	NA	CASIDGGQSSYNEQFF	TGTGCCAGCATCGACGGGGGACAGAGCTCCTACAATGAGCAGTTCTTC
TRBD2	TRBV14	TRBJ2-2	NA	CASSHDRLAGGPGTGELFF	TGTGCCAGCAGCCACGATAGACTAGCGGGAGGTCCCGGTACCGGGGAGCTGTTTTTT
TRBD2	TRBV10-2	TRBJ2-7	NA	CASRTGLAGGEQYF	TGCGCCAGCAGAACTGGACTAGCGGGAGGTGAGCAGTACTTC
TRBD1	TRBV28	TRBJ1-2	NA	CASSLIGDRVIHGYTF	TGTGCCAGCAGTTTGATTGGGGACAGGGTTATTCATGGCTACACCTTC
NA	TRBV29-1	TRBJ2-5	NA	CSVVGIQETQYF	TGCAGCGTGGTGGGCATCCAAGAGACCCAGTACTTC
NA	TRBV19	TRBJ1-1	few	CASRRTVGTEAFF	TGTGCCAGTAGGAGGACGGTGGGGACTGAAGCTTTCTTT
TRBD1	TRBV11-3	TRBJ1-1	NA	CASSKRQGRNTEAFF	TGTGCCAGCAGCAAGAGACAGGGGAGGAACACTGAAGCTTTCTTT
NA	TRBV5-1	TRBJ2-2	NA	CASKVGSYTGELFF	TGCGCCAGCAAAGTCGGCAGCTACACCGGGGAGCTGTTTTTT
NA	TRBV7-1	TRBJ2-6	NA	CASSLLLSGANVLTF	TGTGCCAGCAGCTTACTGCTCTCGGGGGCCAACGTCCTGACTTTC
NA	TRBV29-1	TRBJ2-5	NA	CSVEGGSSLQETQYF	TGCAGCGTTGAAGGAGGGTCTAGCCTCCAAGAGACCCAGTACTTC
NA	TRBV19	TRBJ1-4	NA	CASSGGPVGEKLFF	TGTGCCAGTAGTGGAGGACCGGTAGGGGAAAAACTGTTTTTT
NA	TRBV18	TRBJ1-2	few	CASSPPEGNYGYTF	TGTGCCAGCTCACCACCGGAGGGTAACTATGGCTACACCTTC
TRBD1	TRBV6-8	TRBJ2-7	NA	CASRGTGYVEQYF	TGTGCCAGCAGGGGGACAGGGTACGTCGAGCAGTACTTC
NA	TRBV28	TRBJ2-7	NA	CASSSHLYEQYF	TGTGCCAGCAGTTCTCACCTTTACGAGCAGTACTTC
TRBD2	TRBV28	TRBJ2-7	NA	CASSSPAGGSYEQYF	TGTGCCAGCAGTTCCCCTGCGGGAGGGTCCTACGAGCAGTACTTC
TRBD2	TRBV7-6	TRBJ2-5	NA	CASSPLAGGAETQYF	TGTGCCAGCAGCCCCTTGGCGGGGGGGGCAGAGACCCAGTACTTC
TRBD1	TRBV28	TRBJ1-1	NA	CASLRTGRNTEAFF	TGTGCCAGCCTTAGGACAGGGAGGAACACTGAAGCTTTCTTT
NA	TRBV6-8	TRBJ2-2	few	CASTPRTGELFF	TGTGCCAGCACCCCCCGAACCGGGGAGCTGTTTTTT
NA	TRBV7-5	TRBJ2-1	NA	CASSSSGLYNEQFF	TGTGCCAGCAGCTCTAGCGGCCTCTACAATGAGCAGTTCTTC
NA	TRBV1	TRBJ1-1	NA	CASSQVGLNTEAFF	TGCGCCAGCAGCCAAGTCGGTTTGAACACTGAAGCTTTCTTT
NA	TRBV19	TRBJ2-5	NA	CASSATETQYF	TGTGCCAGTAGCGCCACAGAGACCCAGTACTTC
NA	TRBV30	TRBJ1-1	NA	CASRGGMNTEAFF	TGTGCCTCCCGGGGCGGGATGAACACTGAAGCTTTCTTT
TRBD1	TRBV30	TRBJ1-2	NA	CAWGGQNYGYTF	TGTGCCTGGGGGGGACAGAACTATGGCTACACCTTC
NA	TRBV18	TRBJ2-7	NA	CASSPGTQTYEQYF	TGTGCCAGCTCACCAGGGACACAGACCTACGAGCAGTACTTC
TRBD1	TRBV15	TRBJ2-1	few	CATSRSTGTGENEQFF	TGTGCCACCAGCAGATCTACCGGGACAGGGGAGAATGAGCAGTTCTTC
NA	TRBV19	TRBJ2-2	NA	CASTSNRVFVTGELFF	TGTGCCAGTACCTCGAACAGGGTATTCGTAACCGGGGAGCTGTTTTTT
TRBD2	TRBV30	TRBJ2-7	NA	CAWNPGGPYEQYF	TGTGCCTGGAACCCGGGAGGGCCATACGAGCAGTACTTC
TRBD2	TRBV5-1	TRBJ2-3	NA	CASSLVNSGSTDTQYF	TGCGCCAGCAGCTTGGTTAATAGCGGGAGTACAGATACGCAGTATTTT
NA	TRBV19	TRBJ1-4	NA	CASSGRGGVNEKLFF	TGTGCCAGTAGTGGGAGGGGAGGGGTTAATGAAAAACTGTTTTTT
NA	TRBV18	TRBJ2-7	NA	CASSPGGPYEQYF	TGTGCCAGCTCACCTGGAGGGCCCTACGAGCAGTACTTC
NA	TRBV19	TRBJ1-1	NA	CASLNGYTEAFF	TGTGCCAGTCTCAACGGATACACTGAAGCTTTCTTT
NA	TRBV2	TRBJ2-7	NA	CASSLPEGPREQYF	TGTGCCAGCAGTCTCCCAGAGGGACCCCGCGAGCAGTACTTC
TRBD1	TRBV29-1	TRBJ1-1	NA	CSVGTGDTEAFF	TGCAGCGTGGGGACAGGGGACACTGAAGCTTTCTTT
NA	TRBV28	TRBJ2-6	NA	CASSLYSGANVLTF	TGTGCCAGCAGTTTATATTCTGGGGCCAACGTTCTGACTTTC